These 12 T cell receptor beta chains came from one sample sequenced in a study of T cell responses to AZD1222 COVID-19 vaccine. Data came from immunoSEQ multiplex PCR; TCRdb stores just in-frame clones and leaves some out. The sample carries about 120,000 clones, roughly 92% recorded once. The sequencing here drew on peripheral blood, taken 28 days after the second AZD1222 dose. The receptors shown here come from an adult who received the AZD1222 COVID-19 vaccine.

CDR3: CASSGAGGFPTDTQYF. The CDR3 DNA follows: TGTGCCAGTAGTGGTGCGGGAGGGTTTCCCACAGATACGCAGTATTTT. The rearrangement joins TRBV19 to TRBJ2-3; 9 positions agree with TRBD2. The CDR3 consists of 16 residues. Looked up from germline, CDR1 is LNHDA and CDR2 is SQIVND (reference sequence). J was trimmed by 2 bases and V by 5 bases; bases with no gene match: 8.

This chain connects TRBV28 to TRBJ2-5; 9 nucleotides align to TRBD2. The CDR3 spans 13 residues. V lost 9 bases, J lost 5 bases, and 7 bases stayed unmatched. Germline V gene data show CDR1 as MDHEN and CDR2 as SYDVKM. The CDR3 DNA follows: TGTGCCAGTAGTAGCGGGAGTAGCGAGACCCAGTACTTC. Amino acids: CASSSGSSETQYF.

The gene calls are TRBV10-1 and TRBJ2-2; 8 nucleotides agree with TRBD1. Per the germline V gene, CDR1 is WNHNN and CDR2 is SYGVQD (reference sequence). After removal of 6 bases from V and 7 bases from J, the junction contained 4 bases not matched to a gene. This CDR3 has 13 amino acids. The CDR3 region has the DNA TGCGCCAGCAGACCCGGACAGGGCGGGGAGCTGTTTTTT. Translated: CASRPGQGGELFF.

The chain carries TRBV5-6 and TRBJ1-2; D unresolved. Trimming stripped 2 bases from V and 8 bases from J, with 13 bases between. The CDR3 is made up of 13 amino acids. Germline CDR1 is SGHDT and CDR2 is YYEEEE. The CDR3 protein is CASSFERDSGYTF. The CDR3 DNA sequence: TGTGCCAGCAGCTTTGAGAGGGATTCAGGCTACACCTTC.

The V and J genes are TRBV18 and TRBJ2-7; TRBD2 is a possible D gene (6 bases). The CDR3 sequence is 14 residues long. CDR1 is KGHSH, CDR2 LQKENI, per germline. Trimming left V 3 bases short and J 6 bases short, with 15 bases between. The CDR3 DNA reads as TGTGCCAGCTCACCCCGGGACTTTAGTGTCGAGCAGTACTTC. Residues: CASSPRDFSVEQYF.

This chain connects TRBV19 to TRBJ1-2; 8 nucleotides line up with TRBD1. CDR3 length: 15 residues. Losses at the gene ends were 6 bases for V and 8 bases for J; bases not matched to a gene: 14. Germline V lookup: CDR1 LNHDA, CDR2 SQIVND (reference sequence). The CDR3 loop reads CASSPGQDLLGGYTF. The CDR3 DNA reads as TGTGCCAGTAGCCCGGGACAGGACCTTCTCGGGGGCTACACCTTC.

The rearrangement links TRBV7-2 to TRBJ2-7; 9 nucleotides agree with TRBD1. CDR1 and CDR2 (germline): SGHTA, FQGNSA. V shed 3 bases and J 5 bases; nucleotides not matched to a gene: 2. The CDR3 contains 13 residues. The chain's CDR3 is CASSLGQGNEQYF. Written as DNA, the CDR3 is TGTGCCAGCAGCTTGGGACAGGGCAACGAGCAGTACTTC.

The V and J genes are TRBV5-1 and TRBJ2-5; D might be TRBD1 (6 bases). V was pared by 2 bases and J by 3 bases, with 14 bases between. CDR1 and CDR2 from the germline V gene are SGHRS and YFSETQ. This CDR3 has 15 amino acids. The DNA of the CDR3 is TGCGCCAGCAGCTTCCGGGACAAAAGAAAAGAGACCCAGTACTTC. It yields the protein CASSFRDKRKETQYF.

V gene TRBV7-2 combines with J gene TRBJ1-2; no reliable D call. The V end lost 3 bases, the J end lost 5 bases, and 10 bases lay between the germline ends. Germline V gene lookup returns CDR1 SGHTA and CDR2 FQGNSA. CDR3 length equals 13 residues. CDR3 protein: CASSFGRAYGYTF. CDR3 DNA: TGTGCCAGCAGCTTCGGGAGGGCTTATGGCTACACCTTC.

The chain combines TRBV27 with TRBJ2-2; 14 positions match TRBD2. This CDR3 comprises 18 residues. The junction had 4 bases not matched to a gene; V was cut back by 3 bases and J by 1 base. The germline V gene has CDR1 MNHEY and CDR2 SMNVEV (reference sequence). CDR3 nucleotides: TGTGCCAGCAGTTTTCCGACTAGCGGGAGGGTGAACACCGGGGAGCTGTTTTTT. This codes for CASSFPTSGRVNTGELFF.

This rearrangement joins TRBV18 to TRBJ2-5, with unresolved D. Germline V lookup: CDR1 KGHSH, CDR2 LQKENI. There are 14 residues in the CDR3. V lost 6 bases to trimming and J lost 1 base, with 12 bases between them. The CDR3 loop is CASSLNVGQETQYF. The CDR3 nucleotides read TGTGCCAGCTCGCTAAACGTTGGCCAAGAGACCCAGTACTTC.

The V and J genes are TRBV2 and TRBJ1-6; possible D gene TRBD1, 6 bases. This CDR3 spans 15 amino acids. From germline, CDR1 is SNHLY and CDR2 FYNNEI. Trimming cost V 7 bases and J 8 bases, with 18 bases left between them. CDR3 sequence: CASTLYRVRDSPLHF. DNA of the CDR3: TGTGCCAGCACGCTTTACAGGGTACGAGATTCACCCCTCCACTTT.